This TCR beta chain is drawn from a study of blood T cell repertoires in COVID-19 (dated by TCRdb to between 2020 and 2021). A note on the overall study: Samples covering the acute and convalescent phases of COVID-19 were provided by collaborators in the United States, Italy and Spain. The prospective study material was composed of cDNA or gDNA derived from T cells, B-cell-depleted T cells, or PBMCs. Subjects who had been exposed to COVID-19, were actively infected with it, or had recovered from it provided the deeply sampled blood TCRbeta repertoires that made up the dataset. The repertoires were made available in a free public database intended to serve as a resource for research on the immune response to SARS-CoV-2. Samples were obtained from the ongoing ImmuneRACE study (first 160 participants) and from 1,000 to 1,500 subjects provided by 6 global collaborators. Sample metadata almost always included a de-identified subject ID, COVID-19 status, age in years and sex. Where available, HLA class I and class II types were taken from metadata supplied by the sample provider and were not determined by assay-based typing.

Summary of the overall study and its limitations: The quantity of clinical and demographic metadata differed by source and by participant and was supplied without curation.

Collaborating institutions collected whole blood in K2EDTA tubes following their own protocols. For TCRbeta analysis, collaborator samples were shipped as frozen whole blood, as isolated PBMCs, or as DNA extracted from either sample type. The immunoSEQ Assay, a bias-controlled multiplex PCR, was used to amplify TCRbeta CDR3 regions from genomic DNA. Per the authors' processing: The number of nucleated cells in each sample was estimated from the amplification of reference gene primers within the assay. To quantify the absolute abundance of each unique TCRbeta CDR3 rearrangement, sequence reads were collapsed and filtered. For each sample, productive Simpson clonality was calculated by taking the square root of Simpson's diversity index across productive rearrangements. This is the immuneACCESS table as TCRdb keeps it, with only in-frame sequences that have V and J called. A part of the clones is gone; compared with another copy, unresolved V genes explain less than half, and the rest is unexplained. V and J calls and clone size are as listed in that table; D and trimming were resolved from the DNA. The sample contains approximately 300,000 clones, around 80% of them found a single time. Of the sample, 1% to 1.5% falls within the top ten clones.

This clone was counted a few times. This receptor's antigen is unknown. There are no base qualities to consult, and no much larger clone falls within one base. Spanning cysteine to phenylalanine, the CDR3 consists of 15 amino acids. Of all the DNA, just the CDR3 is kept, 45 bases in frame from base 1. V is pared back by 1 base and J by 0 bases, with 7 bases lying between the germline termini. CDR1 and CDR2 are read off the germline V gene as MGHRA and YSYEKL. Rearrangement joined TRBV4-1 to TRBJ1-5; no confident D gene assignment can be made. The sequenced material came from peripheral blood. The clonotype comes from a woman in her fifties or sixties with acute or convalescent COVID-19. The CDR3 region has the sequence CASSQARGSNQPQHF. The sequenced DNA: TGCGCCAGCAGCCAAGCCCGGGGTAGCAATCAGCCCCAGCATTTT.